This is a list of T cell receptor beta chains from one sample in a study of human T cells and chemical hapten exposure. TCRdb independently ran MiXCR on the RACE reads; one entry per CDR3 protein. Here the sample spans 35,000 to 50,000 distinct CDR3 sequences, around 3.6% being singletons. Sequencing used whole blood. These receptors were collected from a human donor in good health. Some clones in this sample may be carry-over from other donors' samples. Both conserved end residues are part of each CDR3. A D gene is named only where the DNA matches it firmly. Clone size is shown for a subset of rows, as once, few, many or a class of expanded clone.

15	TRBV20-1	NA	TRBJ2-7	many	TGCAGTGCTAGAGATCAAGCGACAGCCGCCTACGAGCAGTACTTC	CSARDQATAAYEQYF
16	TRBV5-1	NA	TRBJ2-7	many	TGCGCCAGCAAAAGGGAGGAGGGCAGGGGGTACGACGAGCAGTACTTC	CASKREEGRGYDEQYF
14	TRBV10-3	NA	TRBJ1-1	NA	TGTGCCATCAGTGACCAGGGGCTTGGAACTGAAGCTTTCTTT	CAISDQGLGTEAFF
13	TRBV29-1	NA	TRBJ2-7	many	TGCAGCGTTGAACGCCTAGACTCCTACGAGCAGTACTTC	CSVERLDSYEQYF
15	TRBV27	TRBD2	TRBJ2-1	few	TGTGCCAGCAGTTTACTGGCGGGAGGGCATCGTGAGCAGTTCTTC	CASSLLAGGHREQFF
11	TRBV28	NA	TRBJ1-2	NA	TGTGCCAGCAGTTCCGACTCCGGCTACACCTTC	CASSSDSGYTF
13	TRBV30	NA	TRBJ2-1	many	TGTGCCTGGGGCGGGGTGACCTACAATGAGCAGTTCTTC	CAWGGVTYNEQFF
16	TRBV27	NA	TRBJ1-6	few	TGTGCCAGCAGTTTATTGGCCGGTGTAGGTAATTCACCCCTCCACTTT	CASSLLAGVGNSPLHF
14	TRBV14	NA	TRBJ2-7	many	TGTGCCAGCAGCCAAGTGACGTCCGGTCACGAGCAGTACTTC	CASSQVTSGHEQYF
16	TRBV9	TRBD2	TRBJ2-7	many	TGTGCCAGCAGCGTAGGTGCTAGCGGGAGTGTCTACGAGCAGTACTTC	CASSVGASGSVYEQYF
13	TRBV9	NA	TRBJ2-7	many	TGTGCCAGCAGCGTGGGGGTGGGGTACGAGCAGTACTTC	CASSVGVGYEQYF
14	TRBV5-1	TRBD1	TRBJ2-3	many	TGCGCCAGCTATAGCCAGGGGGCTGCAGATACGCAGTATTTT	CASYSQGAADTQYF
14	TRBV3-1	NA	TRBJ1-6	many	TGTGCCAGCAGCCTCGGCGGTCTGCATTCACCCCTCCACTTT	CASSLGGLHSPLHF
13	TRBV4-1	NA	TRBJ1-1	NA	TGCGCCAGCAGAAGAGGACGTAACACTGAAGCTTTCTTT	CASRRGRNTEAFF
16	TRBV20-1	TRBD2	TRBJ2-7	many	TGCAGTGCTTCGACGTTACTAGCGGGAGTGAGTTACGAGCAGTACTTC	CSASTLLAGVSYEQYF
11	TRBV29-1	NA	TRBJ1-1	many	TGCAGCGTTGCTCCAAAAGGGCAGGCTTTCTTT	CSVAPKGQAFF
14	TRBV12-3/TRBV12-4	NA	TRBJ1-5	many	TGTGCCAGCGTCCCGGGACGTAATAATCAGCCCCAGCATTTT	CASVPGRNNQPQHF
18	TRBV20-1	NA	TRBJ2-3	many	TGCAGTGCTAGAGATCCAGGGGTAGGCAGGGTCTCCACAGATACGCAGTATTTT	CSARDPGVGRVSTDTQYF
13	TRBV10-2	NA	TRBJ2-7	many	TGCGCCAGCAGTGAATTTAGCTCCTACGAGCAGTACTTC	CASSEFSSYEQYF
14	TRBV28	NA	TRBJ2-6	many	TGTGCCAGCAGCCCTTTCTCCGGGGCCAACGTCCTGACTTTC	CASSPFSGANVLTF
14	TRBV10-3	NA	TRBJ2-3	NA	TGTGCCATCAGTGAAGGGGGGAGCACAGATACGCAGTATTTT	CAISEGGSTDTQYF
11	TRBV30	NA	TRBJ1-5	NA	TGTGCCTGGAGTGTAGGTCAGCCCCAGCATTTT	CAWSVGQPQHF
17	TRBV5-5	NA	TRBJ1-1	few	TGTGCCAGCAGCTTCCCCCGGGACACCACCTTGAACACTGAAGCTTTCTTT	CASSFPRDTTLNTEAFF
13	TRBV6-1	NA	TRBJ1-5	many	TGTGCCAGCAAGGGAAGTGGCAATCAGCCCCAGCATTTT	CASKGSGNQPQHF
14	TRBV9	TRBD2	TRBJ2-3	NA	TGTGCCAGCAGCGTAAGCGGGGGCACAGATACGCAGTATTTT	CASSVSGGTDTQYF
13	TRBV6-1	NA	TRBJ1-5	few	TGTGCCAGCAGTGAGGGGTATAATCAGCCCCAGCATTTT	CASSEGYNQPQHF
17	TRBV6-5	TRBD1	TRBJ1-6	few	TGTGCCAGCAGTTATATGCCCCCAGGGGGCGCCGGGTCACCCCTCCACTTT	CASSYMPPGGAGSPLHF
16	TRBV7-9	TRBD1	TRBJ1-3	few	TGTGCCAGCAGCCGACGACAGGGGCCCTCTGGAAACACCATATATTTT	CASSRRQGPSGNTIYF
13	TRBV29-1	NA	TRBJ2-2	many	TGCAGCGTTGACAGTGCGAACACCGGGGAGCTGTTTTTT	CSVDSANTGELFF
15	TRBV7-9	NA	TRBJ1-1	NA	TGTGCCAGCAGCTTGGAAGGACCACTAAACACTGAAGCTTTCTTT	CASSLEGPLNTEAFF
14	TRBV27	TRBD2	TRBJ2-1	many	TGTGCCAGCATGGGACTAGCGTTTTACAATGAGCAGTTCTTC	CASMGLAFYNEQFF
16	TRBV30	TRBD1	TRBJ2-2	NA	TGTGCCTGGGGCGGACAGGGGCGGACTGGCACCGGGGAGCTGTTTTTT	CAWGGQGRTGTGELFF
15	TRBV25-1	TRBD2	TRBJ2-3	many	TGTGCCAGCAGCGGGGGGGAGTTGGGCACAGATACGCAGTATTTT	CASSGGELGTDTQYF
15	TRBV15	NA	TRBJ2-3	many	TGTGCCACCAGCTCCGGGACCCCTTCCACAGATACGCAGTATTTT	CATSSGTPSTDTQYF
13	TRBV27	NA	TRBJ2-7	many	TGTGCCAGCAGTTTAGCAGGGACCTACGAGCAGTACTTC	CASSLAGTYEQYF
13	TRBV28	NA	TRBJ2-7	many	TGTGCCAGCAGTCGGGACGCAGGCTACGAGCAGTACTTC	CASSRDAGYEQYF
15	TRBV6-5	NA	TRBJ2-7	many	TGTGCCAGCAGTTACTCACAGAGGGGGGCCTACGAGCAGTACTTC	CASSYSQRGAYEQYF
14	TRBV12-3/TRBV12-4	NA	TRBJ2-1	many	TGTGCCAGCAGTTTAGAGGGGACATTCAATGAGCAGTTCTTC	CASSLEGTFNEQFF
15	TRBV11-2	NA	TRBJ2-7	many	TGTGCCAGCAGCTATTCCGGGACTTCCTCCTACGAGCAGTACTTC	CASSYSGTSSYEQYF